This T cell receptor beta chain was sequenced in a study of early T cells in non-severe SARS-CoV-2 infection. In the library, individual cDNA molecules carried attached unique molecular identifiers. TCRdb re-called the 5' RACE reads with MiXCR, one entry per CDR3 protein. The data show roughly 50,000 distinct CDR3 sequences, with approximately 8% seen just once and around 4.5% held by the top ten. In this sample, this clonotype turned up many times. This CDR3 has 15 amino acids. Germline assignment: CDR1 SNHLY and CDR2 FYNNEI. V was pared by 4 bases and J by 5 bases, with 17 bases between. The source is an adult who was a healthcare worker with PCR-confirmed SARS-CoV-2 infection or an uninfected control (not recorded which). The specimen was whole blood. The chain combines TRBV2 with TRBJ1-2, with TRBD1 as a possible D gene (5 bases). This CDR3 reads CASSGRQLMLYGYTF. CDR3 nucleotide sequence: TGTGCCAGCAGTGGTAGACAGCTAATGTTATATGGCTACACCTTC.